Sequencing of this TCR beta chain was carried out in a study of human T cells and chemical hapten exposure. Study as a whole: Upper-back patch tests with 0.01% DPC were read at 6 days. The study, taken as a whole, reports: Once DPC sensitization occurred, TCRs above 1 in 1000 frequency showed no change. A positive correlation with patch test score was shown by PT1 expanded TCR counts.

This clonotype was seen at least ten times. The antigen is not known. Time point of the sample: pre-sensitization, week 0. Treatment denoted: therapeutic diphenylcyclopropenone sensitization with weekly scalp DPC. Total RNA was isolated from unfractionated whole blood. Source study methods: Samples held a median of 95,638 TCRs, range roughly 20,000–690,600. TCRdb analysed the RACE reads with MiXCR anew, one entry per CDR3 protein. These V and J calls are TCRdb output, not the study's own analysis. The data hold almost 35,000 distinct CDR3 sequences, with around a tenth observed a single time. Trimming removed 2 bases from V and 8 bases from J, with 18 bases in between. The germline CDR1 and CDR2 sequences are MDHEN and SYDVKM. This CDR3 comprises 15 residues.

This sequence was found in a man aged 50 or older with alopecia areata. Some clones in this sample may be carry-over from other donors' samples. V gene TRBV28 combines with J gene TRBJ1-2; D not certain. Material: whole blood, obtained in connection with sensitization to the hapten diphenylcyclopropenone (DPC). The CDR3 loop is CASSLVSRAGGGYTF. CDR3 bases: TGTGCCAGCAGTTTAGTCAGCCGGGCGGGCGGCGGCTACACCTTC.